Included here is one TCR beta chain sequence, with context. This clone's antigen is unknown. No per-base quality is available; no much larger clone lies one base away. The sample is drawn from a study of shared clonotypes between healthy human individuals (dated by TCRdb to about 2020). For context, the study as a whole: A few men and a couple of women, aged 18 to 49 years, made up the cohort. For each donor, CD4 naive and CD4 memory were each run on three plates, CD8 naive on two plates, and CD8 memory on one plate. The study deeply sequenced blood TCR repertoires of about 5 healthy adults to estimate repertoire size and the extent of clonotype sharing between individuals. Different laboratories and diverse techniques were used to prepare libraries and sequence TCR repertoires, to increase sequencing depth and limit assay-specific biases. Each donor's leukapheresis produced roughly between roughly 0.85 and 9.5 billion PBMCs. The investigation overall reported the following: Pairwise subsampling led to the expectation that sequencing depth would affect the degree of clonotype sharing among donors. Incomplete sequencing was indicated by rarefaction of sorted-subset datasets, despite the large sequencing depth. Sampling was restricted to blood, and TCR repertoires in tissue are likely to differ from TCR repertoires in blood. About 4.5% of naive CD4, 3.5% of naive CD8, around 2.3% of memory CD4, and 0.35% to 0.5% of memory CD8 clonotypes were shared across several donors. Because the study included a small number of donors, the genetic and exposure-history diversity represented was limited. Larger estimated clonotype richness was generally found for naive subsets than for memory subsets. Clonotypes shared by all four sorted-subset donors showed higher generation probabilities than non-shared clonotypes.

Using the deep immunoSEQ assay, TCR CDR3 regions were amplified from genomic DNA by multiplex PCR. Extracted genomic DNA from each cell subset was spread evenly across all wells of several immunoSEQ 96-well plates, with each plate serving as a replicate. For sorted subsets, about 220 ng of genomic DNA, equivalent to some 30,000 T cell genomes, went into each replicate PCR. The purified libraries were quantified using a Qubit 3.0 fluorometer, sized with a Bioanalyzer 2100, and then quantified again using the KAPA Library Quantification kit. A separate single-read 150-cycle Illumina NextSeq 550 flow cell was used to sequence each immunoSEQ 96-well plate. Regarding the original processing steps: Because only junctional sequences without quality scores were contained in the immunoSEQ output, filtering matching that applied to full-length reads could not be performed. To assign V/J genes and CDR3, sequences were annotated using PyIR, a Python wrapper for IgBLAST v1.9, with IMGT germline references. Reads were removed for weak V/J assignments (E-value above 1e-6), missing CDR3, stop codons, out-of-frame junctions, or ambiguous translated residues. V3J clonotypes were defined by identical inferred V gene, J gene, and CDR3 amino acid sequence. Percentage overlap between repertoires was computed as shared unique clonotypes divided by the size of the smaller repertoire. RTK rarefaction, the Chao1 estimator, and Recon v2.1 estimates of unobserved clonotypes were used to assess repertoire richness. Generation probabilities were computed with OLGA for all TCRbeta clonotypes obtained by the gDNA method from a handful of donors. The clones in this table, taken by TCRdb from immuneACCESS, are in-frame only. Not every clone is retained; where verified, under half of the shortfall comes from an unresolved V gene, and the cause of the rest is unknown. V and J calls and clone size follow that table, whereas D and trimming were derived from the DNA. Here the sample has approximately 1.5 million clones; 98% occur a single time. Of the sample, around 0.33% is held by the ten largest clones.

The germline ends are 16 bases apart after V is trimmed by 5 bases and J by 9 bases. Inclusive of the bounding cysteine and phenylalanine, the CDR3 is 13 residues long. The retained sequence is limited to the CDR3, 39 bases, with the frame set at the first base. The CDR1 and CDR2 encoded by the germline V gene are SGHTA and FQGNSA. Donors were healthy HIV-negative adults with no recently reported acute infections or vaccinations. Only Caucasian adults living in Nashville, Tennessee, USA were represented among the donors. Magnetic negative selection was used to enrich CD4+ T cells, after which naive cells were positively selected on CD45RA and the negative fraction became the memory subset. Blood was collected by leukapheresis, and PBMCs were isolated by Ficoll-Histopaque density gradient centrifugation and then cryopreserved in liquid nitrogen vapor phase. Analytical flow cytometry was used to check the purity and quantity of each magnetically sorted T cell population. From each sorted fraction, genomic DNA was isolated and quantified by UV absorbance on a Nanodrop 2000c.

The sequenced sample was naive CD4+ T cells sorted from blood. The meaning of the sample's cell subset or site label: CD45RA+ positively selected. This TCR came from a man aged 25-40 years in good health. This sequence uses TRBV7-2 and TRBJ1-1; the D gene is perhaps TRBD1, from 6 matching bases. Read as DNA, the sequence is TGTGCCAGCAGCACCGGACAGAGCCTTAAAGCTTTCTTT. This yields the protein CASSTGQSLKAFF.